A selection of T cell receptor beta chains follows, all from one sample in a study of blood T cell repertoires in COVID-19. Only in-frame clones appear in the TCRdb table, and some are missing; sequencing was by immunoSEQ multiplex PCR. This sample has 150,000 to 200,000 clones; 92% occur once, and the top ten carry roughly 5%. Sequenced input: peripheral blood. All receptors come from a man between 25 and 39 years old with COVID-19, enrolled during active disease. Both conserved end residues are part of each CDR3. The D gene is left open where the match is weak. Size tells how often a clone was seen (once, few, many) or the class of an expanded clone, and some rows leave it out.

v_gene	abundance	j_gene	d_gene	CDR3nt	CDR3aa
TRBV27	-	TRBJ2-7	TRBD1	TGTGCCAGCAGTGCACGCCCGGGACAGGGAGTCTCCTACGAGCAGTACTTC	CASSARPGQGVSYEQYF
TRBV20-1	once	TRBJ2-7	-	TGCAGTGCTAGAGTAAACTACGAGCAGTACTTC	CSARVNYEQYF
TRBV10-3	once	TRBJ2-3	-	TGTGCCATCAGCGGACAGCGCACAGATACGCAGTATTTT	CAISGQRTDTQYF
TRBV28	once	TRBJ2-3	-	TGTGCCAGCAGTCCCTACCCCGAGGGAATGATCACAGATACGCAGTATTTT	CASSPYPEGMITDTQYF
TRBV6-5	-	TRBJ1-2	TRBD1	TGTGCCAGCAGTTACTCAGACAGGGGAAATGGCTACACCTTC	CASSYSDRGNGYTF
TRBV6-2/TRBV6-3	-	TRBJ2-5	-	TGTGCCAGCAGTTACTCGAGCGGGGAGACCCAGTACTTC	CASSYSSGETQYF
TRBV19	-	TRBJ1-2	-	TGTGCCAGTAGTCCGGACACAGTTTTAAACTATGGCTACACCTTC	CASSPDTVLNYGYTF
TRBV7-9	few	TRBJ1-2	-	TGTGCCAGCAGCTCCATTAGATCGGGGTATGGCTACACCTTC	CASSSIRSGYGYTF
TRBV18	-	TRBJ2-7	-	TGTGCCAGCTCACCACCGATAGCCAGCTCCTACGAGCAGTACTTC	CASSPPIASSYEQYF
TRBV9	-	TRBJ2-3	-	TGTGCCAGCAGCGTAGACGCGGCAGATACGCAGTATTTT	CASSVDAADTQYF
TRBV11-3	-	TRBJ2-3	TRBD2	TGTGCCAGCAGCCCTCAGGGACTAGGGACAGATACGCAGTATTTT	CASSPQGLGTDTQYF
TRBV6-6	-	TRBJ2-7	TRBD1	TGTGCCAGCAGTTACGAGGACAGGGCCCTTCACGAGCAGTACTTC	CASSYEDRALHEQYF
TRBV30	-	TRBJ1-6	TRBD1	TGTGCCTGGGGACTGGGACAGAATAATTCACCCCTCCACTTT	CAWGLGQNNSPLHF
TRBV19	-	TRBJ1-3	-	TGTGCCAGTTCCAGGACGGGAGACTTAGCTGGAAACACCATATATTTT	CASSRTGDLAGNTIYF
TRBV28	-	TRBJ1-2	-	TGTGCCAGCACCTTGTCCGGGGTCTACACCTTC	CASTLSGVYTF
TRBV5-6	-	TRBJ1-5	TRBD1	TGTGCCAGCAGCTTAGCAGGGGGCACGGGTCAGCCCCAGCATTTT	CASSLAGGTGQPQHF
TRBV11-2	-	TRBJ2-4	TRBD2	TGTGCCAGCAGCTCAGGGACTAGCGGGAACCTGGGAAACATTCAGTACTTC	CASSSGTSGNLGNIQYF
TRBV15	-	TRBJ2-7	TRBD2	TGTGCCACCAGCATAGCGGGAGGGTACGAGCAGTACTTC	CATSIAGGYEQYF
TRBV15	-	TRBJ2-7	TRBD1	TGTGCCACCAGCGCCCGGGACAGGAGAAGCGGGCAGTACTTC	CATSARDRRSGQYF
TRBV19	-	TRBJ1-2	TRBD1	TGTGCTGTAAGGGACAGATACTATGGCTACACCTTC	CAVRDRYYGYTF
TRBV19	once	TRBJ1-5	TRBD1	TGTGCCAGTAGGCGCGGGACAGATCATCAGCCCCAGCATTTT	CASRRGTDHQPQHF
TRBV18	-	TRBJ1-1	TRBD1	TGTGCCAGCCCGAAGGGACAGGGGTTAAACACTGAAGCTTTCTTT	CASPKGQGLNTEAFF